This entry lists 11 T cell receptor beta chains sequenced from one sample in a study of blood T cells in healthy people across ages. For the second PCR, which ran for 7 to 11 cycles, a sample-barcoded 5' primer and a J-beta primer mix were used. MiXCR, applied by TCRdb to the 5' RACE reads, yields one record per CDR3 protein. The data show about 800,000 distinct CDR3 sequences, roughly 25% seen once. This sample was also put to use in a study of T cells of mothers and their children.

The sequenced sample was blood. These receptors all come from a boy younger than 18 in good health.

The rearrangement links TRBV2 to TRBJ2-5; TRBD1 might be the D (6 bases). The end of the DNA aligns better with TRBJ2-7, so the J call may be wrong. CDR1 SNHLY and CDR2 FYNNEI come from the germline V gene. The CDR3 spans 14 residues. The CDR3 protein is CASSFGQLPYEQYF. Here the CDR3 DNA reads TGTGCCAGCAGCTTCGGACAGTTACCCTACGAGCAGTACTTC.

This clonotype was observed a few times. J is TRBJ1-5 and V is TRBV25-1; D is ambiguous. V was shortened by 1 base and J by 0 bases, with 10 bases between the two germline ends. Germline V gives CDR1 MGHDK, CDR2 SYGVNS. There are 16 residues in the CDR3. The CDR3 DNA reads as TGTGCCAGCAGTGAATCCCACTCTAGTAGCAATCAGCCCCAGCATTTT. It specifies CASSESHSSSNQPQHF.

The CDR3 sequence is CASSQDLGATGTYEQYF. In DNA, the CDR3 is TGCGCCAGCAGCCAAGATCTTGGTGCAACGGGTACCTACGAGCAGTACTTC. This chain links TRBV4-3 with TRBJ2-7; D is ambiguous. Germline assignment: CDR1 LGHNA and CDR2 YSLEER. V was trimmed by 0 bases and J by 2 bases, leaving 17 bases between them. The CDR3 loop spans 17 amino acids.

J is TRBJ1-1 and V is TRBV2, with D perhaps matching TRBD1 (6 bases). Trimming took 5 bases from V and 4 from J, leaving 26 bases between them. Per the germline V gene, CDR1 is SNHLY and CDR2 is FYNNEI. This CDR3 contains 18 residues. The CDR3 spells CASSPSWADRWTGTEAFF. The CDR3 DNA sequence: TGTGCCAGCAGTCCGAGTTGGGCAGACAGGTGGACCGGCACTGAAGCTTTCTTT. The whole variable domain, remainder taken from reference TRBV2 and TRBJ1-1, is EPEVTQTPSHQVTQMGQEVILRCVPISNHLYFYWYRQILGQKVEFLVSFYNNEISEKSEIFDDQFSVERPDGSNFTLKIRSTKLEDSAMYFCASSPSWADRWTGTEAFFGQGTRLTVV.

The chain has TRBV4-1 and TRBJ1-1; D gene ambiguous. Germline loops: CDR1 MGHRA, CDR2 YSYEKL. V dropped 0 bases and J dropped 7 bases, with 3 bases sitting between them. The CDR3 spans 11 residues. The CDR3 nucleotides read TGCGCCAGCAGCCAAGAAGGTGAAGCTTTCTTT. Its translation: CASSQEGEAFF.

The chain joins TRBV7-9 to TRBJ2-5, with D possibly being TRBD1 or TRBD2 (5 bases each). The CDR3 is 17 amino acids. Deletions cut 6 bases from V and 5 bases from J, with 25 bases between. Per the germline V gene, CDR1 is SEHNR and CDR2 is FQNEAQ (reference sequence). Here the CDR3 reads CASSVITGTHLLETQYF. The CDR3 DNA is TGTGCCAGCAGTGTCATTACCGGGACGCACCTCTTGGAGACCCAGTACTTC. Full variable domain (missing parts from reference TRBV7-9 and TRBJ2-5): DTGVSQNPRHKITKRGQNVTFRCDPISEHNRLYWYRQTLGQGPEFLTYFQNEAQLEKSRLLSDRFSAERPKGSFSTLEIQRTEQGDSAMYLCASSVITGTHLLETQYFGPGTRLLVL.

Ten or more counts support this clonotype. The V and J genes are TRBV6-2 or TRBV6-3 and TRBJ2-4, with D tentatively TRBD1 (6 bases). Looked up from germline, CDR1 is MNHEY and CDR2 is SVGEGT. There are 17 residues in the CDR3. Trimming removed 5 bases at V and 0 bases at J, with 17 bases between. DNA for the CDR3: TGTGCCAGCAGTCGGACAGCAGGAGAACTAGCCAAAAACATTCAGTACTTC. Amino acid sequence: CASSRTAGELAKNIQYF.

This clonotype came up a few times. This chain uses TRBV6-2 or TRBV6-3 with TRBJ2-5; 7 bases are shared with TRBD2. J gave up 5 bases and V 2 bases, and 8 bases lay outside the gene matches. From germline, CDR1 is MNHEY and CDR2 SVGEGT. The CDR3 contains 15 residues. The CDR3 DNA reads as TGTGCCAGCAGTTACGGCGGGAGTTCGTATGAGACCCAGTACTTC. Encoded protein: CASSYGGSSYETQYF.

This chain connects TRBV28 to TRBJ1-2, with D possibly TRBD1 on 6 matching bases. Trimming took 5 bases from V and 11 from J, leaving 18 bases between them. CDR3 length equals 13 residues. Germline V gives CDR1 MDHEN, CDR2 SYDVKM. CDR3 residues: CASSPDRPWGYTF. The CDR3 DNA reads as TGTGCCAGCAGTCCCGACAGGCCTTGGGGTTACACCTTC.

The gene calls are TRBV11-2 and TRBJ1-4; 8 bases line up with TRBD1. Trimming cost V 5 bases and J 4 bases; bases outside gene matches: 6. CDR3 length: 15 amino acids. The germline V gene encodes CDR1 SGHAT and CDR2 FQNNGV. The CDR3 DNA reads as TGTGCCAGCAGCAGGACAGGGCGAGATAATGAAAAACTGTTTTTT. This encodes CASSRTGRDNEKLFF.

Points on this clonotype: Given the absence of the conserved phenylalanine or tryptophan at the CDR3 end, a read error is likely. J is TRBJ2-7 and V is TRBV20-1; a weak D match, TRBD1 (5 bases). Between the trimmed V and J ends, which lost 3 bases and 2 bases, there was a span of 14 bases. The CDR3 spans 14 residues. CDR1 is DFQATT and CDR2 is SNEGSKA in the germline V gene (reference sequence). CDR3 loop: CSASQGGGPYEQYL. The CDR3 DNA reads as TGCAGTGCTAGCCAGGGCGGTGGTCCCTACGAGCAGTACCTC.